This T cell receptor beta chain was sequenced during a study of blood T cell repertoires in COVID-19. For the study at large: Acute and convalescent COVID-19 samples came from the United States, Italy and Spain. Sample material is recorded as cDNA or gDNA derived from T cells, B-cell-depleted T cells, or PBMCs.

The ends lost 6 bases at V and 1 base at J; junction bases unmatched: 9. The CDR3 consists of 17 residues. The germline V gene encodes CDR1 MNHNS and CDR2 SASEGT. Original processing methods: For nucleated cells, counts were estimated from reference gene primer amplification. Some clones are missing from TCRdb's copy, which holds only in-frame ones; the method was immunoSEQ multiplex PCR. V and J calls and clone size are as listed in that table; D and trimming were resolved from the DNA. Of around 80,000 clones listed, around 79% are singletons. This receptor was taken from a man aged 50-60 years with active or convalescent COVID-19. The chain has TRBV6-1 and TRBJ2-2; 9 bases are shared with TRBD2. The sequenced sample was peripheral blood. CDR3 sequence reads: CASRENAGGKNTGELFF. The CDR3, as DNA: TGTGCCAGCAGAGAAAACGCGGGGGGGAAGAACACCGGGGAGCTGTTTTTT.